Below, 9 T cell receptor beta chains from the same sample are listed, as sequenced in a study of long-term antiretroviral therapy in people with HIV. They ran version v3.0 of the immunoSEQ assay at survey level. Assay used: immunoSEQ multiplex PCR; TCRdb lists only in-frame clones, some missing. This table has some 22,000 clones, roughly 86% appearing once. The specimen was unsorted PBMCs, collected 1.3 years after starting antiretroviral therapy. All receptors derive from a man aged 60 to 69 with HIV.

The chain is built from TRBV28 and TRBJ1-2; 9 bases line up with TRBD1. The V segment lost 1 base and the J segment 8 bases; nucleotides outside the gene matches: 8. Germline CDR1 and CDR2: MDHEN and SYDVKM. The CDR3 extends over 15 amino acids. CDR3 in DNA: TGTGCCAGCAGTTTATTTCGAGGACAGGGGCCCGGCTACACCTTC. Its protein product is CASSLFRGQGPGYTF.

This chain links TRBV6-6 with TRBJ1-2, with D possibly being TRBD1 (6 bases). The V gene's germline CDR1 is MNHNY and CDR2 SVGAGI (reference sequence). The CDR3 totals 14 residues. Trimming removed 7 bases from V and 8 bases from J, with 20 bases in between. The CDR3 region has the DNA TGTGCCAGCAAGGGAACCCCCTCAGGGGTCGGCTACACCTTC. Translation: CASKGTPSGVGYTF.

The sample holds a few counts of this clone. J is TRBJ2-1 and V is TRBV11-3; either TRBD1 or TRBD2 may fit D (5 bases each). V was pared by 1 base and J by 0 bases, with 7 bases between. In germline, CDR1 is SGHNT, CDR2 YENEEA. The CDR3 totals 15 residues. CDR3 in DNA: TGTGCCAGCAGCTTAGTGGGGGACTCCTACAATGAGCAGTTCTTC. Protein product: CASSLVGDSYNEQFF.

This sequence joins TRBV7-9 and TRBJ2-5; unclear D gene. Trimming took off 5 bases at V and 7 bases at J, with 20 bases between the two ends. The CDR3 contains 15 residues. Germline assignment: CDR1 SEHNR and CDR2 FQNEAQ (reference sequence). CDR3 DNA: TGTGCCAGCAGCCCCCAGGTTGACTTTACGGGGACCCAGTACTTC. This translates into CASSPQVDFTGTQYF.

This chain connects TRBV6-5 to TRBJ2-7, with a weak D call TRBD1 (6 bases). Trimming cost V 6 bases and J 0 bases, with 15 bases left between them. The germline CDR1 and CDR2 sequences are MNHEY and SVGAGI. The CDR3 has 15 residues. CDR3 sequence reads: CASRIGGKSSYEQYF. CDR3 nucleotide sequence: TGTGCCAGCAGAATAGGGGGAAAAAGCTCCTACGAGCAGTACTTC.

The chain has TRBV29-1 and TRBJ1-4; 8 bases fit TRBD1. CDR1 is SQVTM and CDR2 is ANQGSEA in the germline V gene. With V trimmed by 5 bases and J by 1 base, 0 bases remained unmatched. This CDR3 has 13 residues. DNA for the CDR3: TGCAGCGTTACAGGGGGAACTAATGAAAAACTGTTTTTT. Its protein product is CSVTGGTNEKLFF. Full variable domain (rest looked up from reference TRBV29-1 and TRBJ1-4): SAVISQKPSRDICQRGTSLTIQCQVDSQVTMMFWYRQQPGQSLTLIATANQGSEATYESGFVIDKFPISRPNLTFSTLTVSNMSPEDSSIYLCSVTGGTNEKLFFGSGTQLSVL.

This clone occurred a few times. This chain joins TRBV25-1 and TRBJ2-7, with unresolved D. There are 14 residues in the CDR3. The germline V gene has CDR1 MGHDK and CDR2 SYGVNS. V dropped 0 bases and J dropped 2 bases, with 8 bases sitting between them. The CDR3 DNA is TGTGCCAGCAGTGAATATAGCTTAACCTACGAGCAGTACTTC. It yields the protein CASSEYSLTYEQYF.

This chain uses TRBV6-5 with TRBJ2-1; TRBD2 aligns across 7 bases. The CDR3 totals 14 residues. From germline, CDR1 is MNHEY and CDR2 SVGAGI. V trimming: 7 bases; J trimming: 0 bases; junction bases outside the gene matches: 3. The CDR3 loop is CASNGLGSYNEQFF. In DNA, the CDR3 is TGTGCCAGCAATGGACTAGGCTCCTACAATGAGCAGTTCTTC.

The genes are TRBV5-4 and TRBJ1-2; TRBD1 agrees at 10 bases. This CDR3 spans 15 amino acids. In germline, CDR1 is SGHNT, CDR2 YYREEE (reference sequence). Losses at the gene ends were 4 bases for V and 3 bases for J; bases not matched to a gene: 6. The CDR3, as DNA: TGTGCCAGCAGCCACGAAGACAGGGGGCACTATGGCTACACCTTC. Its protein is CASSHEDRGHYGYTF.